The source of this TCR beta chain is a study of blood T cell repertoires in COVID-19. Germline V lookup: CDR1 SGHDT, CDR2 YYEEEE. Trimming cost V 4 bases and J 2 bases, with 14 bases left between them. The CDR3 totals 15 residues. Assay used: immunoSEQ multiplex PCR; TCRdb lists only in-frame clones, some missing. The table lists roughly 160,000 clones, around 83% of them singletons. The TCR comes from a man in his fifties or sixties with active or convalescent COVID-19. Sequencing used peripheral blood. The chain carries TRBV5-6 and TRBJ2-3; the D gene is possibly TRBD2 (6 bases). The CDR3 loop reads CASSPRTTYTDTQYF. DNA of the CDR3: TGTGCCAGCAGCCCCCGGACTACATACACAGATACGCAGTATTTT. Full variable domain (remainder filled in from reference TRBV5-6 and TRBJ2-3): DAGVTQSPTHLIKTRGQQVTLRCSPKSGHDTVSWYQQALGQGPQFIFQYYEEEERQRGNFPDRFSGHQFPNYSSELNVNALLLGDSALYLCASSPRTTYTDTQYFGPGTRLTVL.